These 32 T cell receptor beta chains were sequenced from one sample in a study of blood T cell repertoires in COVID-19. TCRdb keeps only in-frame clones here, not all; method: immunoSEQ multiplex PCR. The sample contains tens of thousands of clones, 88% of which appear only once. Sequencing was performed on peripheral blood. The receptors originated from a human donor in a cohort sampled during active COVID-19.

The chain employs TRBV13 and TRBJ1-3; a weak D match, TRBD1 (5 bases). Trimming left V 4 bases short and J 14 bases short, with 12 bases between. The CDR3 covers 11 residues. Germline-derived CDR1 and CDR2 are PRHDT and FYEKMQ (reference sequence). The CDR3 coding sequence is TGTGCCAGCAGCTCTCCGGAGGGGTTATATTTT. Translated: CASSSPEGLYF.

This rearrangement joins TRBV27 to TRBJ1-2; no reliable D call. Trimming pared 6 bases from V and 5 bases from J, leaving 19 bases between. The CDR3 has 15 amino acids. From germline, CDR1 is MNHEY and CDR2 SMNVEV (reference sequence). The DNA for the CDR3 is TGTGCCAGCAGGTCCCAGACTACAGCGTTATATGGCTACACCTTC. It translates to CASRSQTTALYGYTF.

The sample holds one count of this clone. The chain is built from TRBV27 and TRBJ1-6; 7 bases agree with TRBD1. V was pared by 4 bases and J by 13 bases, with 16 bases of the junction left unmatched. CDR3 length equals 16 residues. Germline CDR1 is MNHEY and CDR2 is SMNVEV (reference sequence). CDR3 sequence (DNA): TGTGCCAGCAGTTCTGGGACAGCCTCCATGAGTTTGCCCCTCCACTTT. This codes for CASSSGTASMSLPLHF.

The chain uses TRBV15 and TRBJ1-4; tentatively, D is TRBD1 (5 bases). Trimming removed 5 bases at V and 3 bases at J, with 13 bases between. Germline V gene sequence: CDR1 LNHNV, CDR2 YYDKDF (reference sequence). This CDR3 region has 15 residues. CDR3 residues: CATSAHRGANEKLFF. The DNA for the CDR3 is TGTGCCACCAGCGCACATCGGGGGGCTAATGAAAAACTGTTTTTT.

This chain uses TRBV29-1 with TRBJ2-7; 16 bases map to TRBD2. After removal of 0 bases from V and 7 bases from J, the junction contained 6 bases not matched to a gene. The CDR3 is 16 amino acids. CDR1 is SQVTM, CDR2 ANQGSEA, per germline. The CDR3 is CSVEDGTSGRAWEQYF. The CDR3, as DNA: TGCAGCGTTGAAGACGGGACTAGCGGGAGGGCTTGGGAGCAGTACTTC.

This chain uses TRBV10-3 with TRBJ2-7; D might be TRBD1 (6 bases). Germline-derived CDR1 and CDR2 are ENHRY and SYGVKD. This CDR3 has 14 residues. V lost 0 bases, J lost 3 bases, and 9 bases lay in between. The CDR3 coding sequence is TGTGCCATCAGTGAGTCGCCAGGGGACTACGAGCAGTACTTC. Translation gives CAISESPGDYEQYF.

The chain links TRBV7-6 to TRBJ2-7; no clear D gene. V gave up 1 base and J gave up 7 bases, with 17 bases separating them. Germline V gene sequence: CDR1 SGHVS, CDR2 FNYEAQ. This CDR3 is built from 15 residues. CDR3 sequence reads: CASSLEVLATGEQYF. CDR3 DNA: TGTGCCAGCAGCTTAGAAGTGCTCGCGACGGGTGAGCAGTACTTC.

J is TRBJ1-1 and V is TRBV19; D is unresolved. V shed 1 base and J shed 7 bases, with 7 bases lying between them. This CDR3 is 12 amino acids long. Germline CDR1 is LNHDA and CDR2 is SQIVND (reference sequence). As DNA, the CDR3 is TGTGCCAGTAGTATAGGGAGTGATGAAGCTTTCTTT. Residues: CASSIGSDEAFF.

V usage is TRBV7-2 and J usage is TRBJ2-7; D is ambiguous. The germline V and J ends were trimmed by 0 bases and 4 bases, with 7 bases remaining between them. Germline V lookup: CDR1 SGHTA, CDR2 FQGNSA. The CDR3 is 13 amino acids. CDR3 nucleotides: TGTGCCAGCAGCTTAGCGCCGACTTACGAGCAGTACTTC. Translated: CASSLAPTYEQYF.

This clone appeared a few times. The chain employs TRBV19 and TRBJ1-5; D unresolved. The CDR3 covers 16 residues. The germline V and J ends were trimmed by 2 bases and 0 bases, with 11 bases remaining between them. From germline, CDR1 is LNHDA and CDR2 SQIVND (reference sequence). CDR3 DNA sequence: TGTGCCAGTAGTATAACGTTAAGGAGTAGCAATCAGCCCCAGCATTTT. This translates into CASSITLRSSNQPQHF.

The chain couples TRBV11-2 to TRBJ2-7; 10 bases are shared with TRBD1. Germline CDR1 SGHAT, CDR2 FQNNGV. This CDR3 region has 14 residues. The V segment lost 1 base and the J segment 3 bases; nucleotides outside the gene matches: 0. The CDR3, as DNA: TGTGCCAGCAGCTTAGGGACAGGGGGCTACGAGCAGTACTTC. This gives the protein CASSLGTGGYEQYF.

The chain joins TRBV21-1 to TRBJ2-3; the table's TRBD2 call for D was not verified on the DNA. TRBV21-1 is noted as a pseudogene. The CDR3 spans 15 residues. The CDR3: CASPDLEGNGDTQYF. CDR3 nucleotide sequence: TGTGCCAGCCCTGACCTGGAGGGTAATGGAGATACGCAGTATTTT.

CDR3 sequence (DNA): TGTGCCAGCAGACCGGACAGATTGGGCACTGAAGCTTTCTTT. Protein product: CASRPDRLGTEAFF. This chain links TRBV28 with TRBJ1-1, with a tentative D call TRBD1 (6 bases). This CDR3 is 14 amino acids long. Germline V CDR1 and CDR2: MDHEN, SYDVKM. Trimming removed 6 bases at V and 4 bases at J, with 15 bases between. Complete variable domain (other parts from reference TRBV28 and TRBJ1-1): DVKVTQSSRYLVKRTGEKVFLECVQDMDHENMFWYRQDPGLGLRLIYFSYDVKMKEKGDIPEGYSVSREKKERFSLILESASTNQTSMYLCASRPDRLGTEAFFGQGTRLTVV.

V and J are TRBV27 and TRBJ2-1, with 9 nucleotides matching TRBD1. The CDR3 has 14 residues. From germline, CDR1 is MNHEY and CDR2 SMNVEV (reference sequence). Trimming cost V 7 bases and J 4 bases; bases outside gene matches: 5. Here the CDR3 reads CASTSGTGYNEQFF. The CDR3 bases are TGTGCCAGCACGTCCGGGACAGGGTACAATGAGCAGTTCTTC.

CDR3 DNA: TGTGCCAGTACTATGGGGGCTGGGGGAAACACCATATATTTT. Its protein product is CASTMGAGGNTIYF. The rearrangement uses TRBV19 and TRBJ1-3; D may be TRBD1 (6 bases). This CDR3 is 14 amino acids long. Germline V lookup: CDR1 LNHDA, CDR2 SQIVND (reference sequence). Deletions cut 7 bases from V and 4 bases from J, with 14 bases between.

The table lists this clone with a few counts. The gene calls are TRBV7-3 and TRBJ2-5, with TRBD2 matching 12 bases. Per germline, CDR1 SGHTA and CDR2 FQGTGA. The CDR3 contains 15 residues. V lost 5 bases to trimming and J lost 4 bases; unmatched junction nucleotides: 5. The CDR3 region has the DNA TGTGCCAGCAGCGAGACTAGCGGGGGCGGAGAGACCCAGTACTTC. Encoded protein: CASSETSGGGETQYF.

The V gene is TRBV7-8, the J gene TRBJ1-1; D not certain. There are 14 residues in the CDR3. Trimming took off 1 base at V and 2 bases at J, with 8 bases between the two ends. Germline CDR1 SGHVS, CDR2 FQNEAQ. The CDR3 loop is CASSLEAVNTEAFF. As DNA, the CDR3 is TGTGCCAGCAGCTTAGAGGCGGTAAACACTGAAGCTTTCTTT. Full variable domain (missing parts from reference TRBV7-8 and TRBJ1-1): GAGVSQSPRYKVAKRGQDVALRCDPISGHVSLFWYQQALGQGPEFLTYFQNEAQLDKSGLPSDRFFAERPEGSVSTLKIQRTQQEDSAVYLCASSLEAVNTEAFFGQGTRLTVV.

The CDR3 here is CASSAPSGRLYEQYF. CDR3 coding DNA: TGTGCCAGCAGCGCACCTAGCGGAAGGCTATACGAGCAGTACTTC. The rearrangement uses TRBV7-9 and TRBJ2-7, with 7 nucleotides matching TRBD2. Germline CDR1 reads SEHNR; CDR2 reads FQNEAQ (reference sequence). The CDR3 covers 15 residues. V trimming: 5 bases; J trimming: 4 bases; junction bases outside the gene matches: 11.

The V and J genes are TRBV28 and TRBJ1-6, with 11 bases matching TRBD1. Germline CDR1 is MDHEN and CDR2 is SYDVKM. V lost 5 bases, J lost 5 bases, and 5 bases stayed unmatched. This CDR3 contains 16 residues. CDR3 DNA sequence: TGTGCCAGCAGTGACCGGGACAGGGGGGATAATTCACCCCTCCACTTT. This sequence encodes CASSDRDRGDNSPLHF. The whole variable domain, remainder taken from reference TRBV28 and TRBJ1-6, is DVKVTQSSRYLVKRTGEKVFLECVQDMDHENMFWYRQDPGLGLRLIYFSYDVKMKEKGDIPEGYSVSREKKERFSLILESASTNQTSMYLCASSDRDRGDNSPLHFGNGTRLTVT.

This chain uses TRBV18 with TRBJ1-2; 7 bases align to TRBD1. V shed 4 bases, J shed 7 bases, and the junction held 15 bases outside the gene matches. Germline assignment: CDR1 KGHSH and CDR2 LQKENI. The CDR3 is 16 residues long. The DNA for the CDR3 is TGTGCCAGCTCACTCGACAGGGTAAATGCAGGTTTTGGCTACACCTTC. It translates to CASSLDRVNAGFGYTF. Based on the CDR3 plus reference TRBV18 and TRBJ1-2, the full variable domain is NAGVMQNPRHLVRRRGQEARLRCSPMKGHSHVYWYRQLPEEGLKFMVYLQKENIIDESGMPKERFSAEFPKEGPSILRIQQVVRGDSAAYFCASSLDRVNAGFGYTFGSGTRLTVV.

The rearrangement uses TRBV9 and TRBJ2-5; 7 bases line up with TRBD2. With V trimmed by 0 bases and J by 4 bases, 6 bases remained unmatched. Germline values: CDR1 SGDLS, CDR2 YYNGEE. There are 15 residues in the CDR3. The chain's CDR3 is CASSVGGREGETQYF. In DNA, the CDR3 is TGTGCCAGCAGCGTAGGGGGCAGGGAGGGAGAGACCCAGTACTTC.

The chain uses TRBV19 and TRBJ1-1; no clear D gene. V dropped 7 bases and J dropped 1 base, with 10 bases sitting between them. The CDR3 runs 13 residues. The germline V gene has CDR1 LNHDA and CDR2 SQIVND (reference sequence). CDR3 region: CASIKHTNTEAFF. In DNA, the CDR3 is TGTGCCAGTATAAAACACACGAACACTGAAGCTTTCTTT.

The chain employs TRBV7-9 and TRBJ2-1, with 8 positions matching TRBD1. The CDR3 is 14 amino acids. CDR1 and CDR2 (germline): SEHNR, FQNEAQ (reference sequence). Trimming at V came to 5 bases and at J to 6 bases, leaving 6 bases not matched to a gene. The CDR3: CASSVRTGTNEQFF. The CDR3 DNA reads as TGTGCCAGCAGCGTTCGGACAGGGACCAATGAGCAGTTCTTC. The full variable domain, with the rest looked up from reference TRBV7-9 and TRBJ2-1, is DTGVSQNPRHKITKRGQNVTFRCDPISEHNRLYWYRQTLGQGPEFLTYFQNEAQLEKSRLLSDRFSAERPKGSFSTLEIQRTEQGDSAMYLCASSVRTGTNEQFFGPGTRLTVL.

The chain is built from TRBV15 and TRBJ2-2; D remains ambiguous. Trimming removed 6 bases at V and 3 bases at J, with 17 bases between. The CDR3 contains 16 residues. The germline V gene has CDR1 LNHNV and CDR2 YYDKDF (reference sequence). Written as DNA, the CDR3 is TGTGCCACCAGTAGTCTCGGCGGAAAATACACCGGGGAGCTGTTTTTT. Translation: CATSSLGGKYTGELFF.

The chain combines TRBV4-3 with TRBJ2-3; 8 bases are shared with TRBD2. The junction had 17 bases not matched to a gene; V was cut back by 0 bases and J by 3 bases. The CDR3 runs 20 residues. CDR1 is LGHNA, CDR2 YSLEER, per germline. CDR3 DNA: TGCGCCAGCAGCCAAGATTTGGGGGTAAGCGGGAGAGGAAGGACAGATACGCAGTATTTT. Amino acids: CASSQDLGVSGRGRTDTQYF.

The rearrangement uses TRBV1 and TRBJ2-2; the DNA was not used to check the table's D call, TRBD2. TRBV1 is a pseudogene. This CDR3 comprises 19 residues. The CDR3 bases are TGCACCAGCAGGCAGACAAGACTAGCGGGGGGGGAGAAAACCGGGGAGCTGTTTTTT. It specifies CTSRQTRLAGGEKTGELFF.

This clone has only one observation. CDR3 nucleotides: TGTGCCAGCAGCTTAGGATGGACAGGGGACTATGGCTACACCTTC. Translating gives CASSLGWTGDYGYTF. This sequence joins TRBV7-2 and TRBJ1-2; 9 bases fit TRBD1. Germline loops: CDR1 SGHTA, CDR2 FQGNSA. Trimming took 1 base from V and 3 from J; bases not matched to a gene: 3. This CDR3 has 15 residues.

The chain combines TRBV11-2 with TRBJ1-2, with a tentative D call TRBD1 (5 bases). Trimming left V 2 bases short and J 2 bases short, with 15 bases between. This CDR3 has 16 residues. The germline V gene has CDR1 SGHAT and CDR2 FQNNGV. The CDR3 DNA follows: TGTGCCAGCAGCTTATTAGGGGTCAGTACAAACTATGGCTACACCTTC. It codes for CASSLLGVSTNYGYTF.

The J gene is TRBJ1-1, the V gene TRBV5-4; 10 bases map to TRBD1. The germline gives CDR1 SGHNT, CDR2 YYREEE (reference sequence). The CDR3 is 15 residues long. After removal of 1 base from V and 4 bases from J, the junction contained 4 bases not matched to a gene. As DNA, the CDR3 is TGTGCCAGCAGCTTGACCGGGACAGGGGTCACTGAAGCTTTCTTT. This translates into CASSLTGTGVTEAFF. Full variable domain (remainder filled in from reference TRBV5-4 and TRBJ1-1): ETGVTQSPTHLIKTRGQQVTLRCSSQSGHNTVSWYQQALGQGPQFIFQYYREEENGRGNFPPRFSGLQFPNYSSELNVNALELDDSALYLCASSLTGTGVTEAFFGQGTRLTVV.

This clone came up once. CDR3: CASSLGTGSMQYF. In DNA, the CDR3 is TGTGCCAGCAGCTTAGGGACAGGGAGCATGCAGTACTTC. This chain connects TRBV5-5 to TRBJ2-7, with 9 bases identical to TRBD1. This CDR3 is 13 amino acids long. The V gene's germline CDR1 is SGHKS and CDR2 YYEKEE (reference sequence). J lost 9 bases, V lost 2 bases, and 6 bases had no gene match.

This sequence joins TRBV9 and TRBJ1-2; weak D call: TRBD1 (6 bases). The CDR3 runs to 15 residues. Germline CDR1 SGDLS, CDR2 YYNGEE. The V gene lost 0 bases and the J gene lost 7 bases, with 16 bases spanning the gap. The CDR3 loop is CASSVEAGARIGYTF. CDR3 nucleotides: TGTGCCAGCAGCGTAGAGGCAGGGGCGCGGATTGGCTACACCTTC.

The V and J genes are TRBV7-9 and TRBJ2-5; perhaps TRBD2 as D (7 bases). V dropped 6 bases and J dropped 2 bases, with 16 bases sitting between them. Germline V lookup: CDR1 SEHNR, CDR2 FQNEAQ (reference sequence). The CDR3 contains 15 residues. DNA of the CDR3: TGTGCCAGCAGTAGGAGCGGGGACATGCAAGAGACCCAGTACTTC. Translating gives CASSRSGDMQETQYF.